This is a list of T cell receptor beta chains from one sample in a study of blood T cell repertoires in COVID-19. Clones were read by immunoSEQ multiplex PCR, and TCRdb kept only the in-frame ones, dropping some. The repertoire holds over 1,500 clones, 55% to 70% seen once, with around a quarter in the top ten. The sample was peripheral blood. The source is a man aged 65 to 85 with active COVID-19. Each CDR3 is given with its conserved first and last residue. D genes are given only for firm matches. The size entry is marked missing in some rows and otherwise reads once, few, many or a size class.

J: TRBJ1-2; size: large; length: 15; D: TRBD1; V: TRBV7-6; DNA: TGTGCCAGCACCCCGGAGGAGACAGGGGGCTCTGGCTACACCTTC; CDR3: CASTPEETGGSGYTF
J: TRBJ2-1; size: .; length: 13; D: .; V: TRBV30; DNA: TGTGCCTGGAGTGTATCCCCATCGAGTGAGCAGTTCTTC; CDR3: CAWSVSPSSEQFF
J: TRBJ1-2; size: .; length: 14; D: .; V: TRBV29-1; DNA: TGCAGCGTTGAATTTCCAGAAAAAAACTATGGCTACACCTTC; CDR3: CSVEFPEKNYGYTF
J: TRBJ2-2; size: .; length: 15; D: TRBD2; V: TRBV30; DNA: TGTGCCTGCCCAAGGACTAGCGGGAACACCGGGGAGCTGTTTTTT; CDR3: CACPRTSGNTGELFF
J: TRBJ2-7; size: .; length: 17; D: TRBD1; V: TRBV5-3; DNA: TGTGCCAGAAGCTTGGTTCCCTGGGGGACAGGGTCTTACGAGCAGTACTTC; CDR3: CARSLVPWGTGSYEQYF
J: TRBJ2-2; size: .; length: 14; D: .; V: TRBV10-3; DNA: TGTGCCATCAGGCGGGGCCCGAACACCGGGGAGCTGTTTTTT; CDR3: CAIRRGPNTGELFF
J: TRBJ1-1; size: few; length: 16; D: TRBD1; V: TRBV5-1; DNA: TGCGCCAGCAGACAAACGACCGGGACAGGGAGGACTGAAGCTTTCTTT; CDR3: CASRQTTGTGRTEAFF
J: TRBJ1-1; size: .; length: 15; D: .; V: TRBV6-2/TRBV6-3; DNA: TGTGCCAGCAGTTTGGGGCAGTGGTCATTCGCTGAAGCTTTCTTT; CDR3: CASSLGQWSFAEAFF
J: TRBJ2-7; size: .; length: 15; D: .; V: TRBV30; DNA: TGTGCCTGGAGTGTGGACAGTATGACTACCTACGAGCAGTACTTC; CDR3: CAWSVDSMTTYEQYF
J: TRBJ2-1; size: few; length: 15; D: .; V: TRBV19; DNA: TGTGCCAGTAACAACGTGGAGGGTGGTTACAATGAGCAGTTCTTC; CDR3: CASNNVEGGYNEQFF
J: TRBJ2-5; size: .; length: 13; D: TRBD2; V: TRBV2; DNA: TGTGCCAGCAGTGAAGCGGGGGGGGAGACCCAGTACTTC; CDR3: CASSEAGGETQYF
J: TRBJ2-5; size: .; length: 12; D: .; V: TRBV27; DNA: TGTGCCAGCAGTTTCTCCGGAGAGACCCAGTACTTC; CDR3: CASSFSGETQYF
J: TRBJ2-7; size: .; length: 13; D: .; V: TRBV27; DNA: TGTGCCAGCATGGGGGGGGCCTCCTACGAGCAGTACTTC; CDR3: CASMGGASYEQYF
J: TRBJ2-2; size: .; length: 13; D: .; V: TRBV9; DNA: TGTGCCAGCAAGGGGATGGGGTACGGGGAGCTGTTTTTT; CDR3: CASKGMGYGELFF
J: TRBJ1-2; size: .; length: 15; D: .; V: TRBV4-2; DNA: TGTGCCAGCAGCCAGACAGACAGGATTAACTATGGCTACACCTTC; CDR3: CASSQTDRINYGYTF
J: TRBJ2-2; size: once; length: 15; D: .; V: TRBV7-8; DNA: TGTGCCAGCAGCTTAGTTTCAGGGGCGGACGGGGAGCTGTTTTTT; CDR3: CASSLVSGADGELFF
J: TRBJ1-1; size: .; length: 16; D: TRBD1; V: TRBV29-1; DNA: TGCAGCGTACAACTCTACAGGGGAAACATGAACACTGAAGCTTTCTTT; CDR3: CSVQLYRGNMNTEAFF
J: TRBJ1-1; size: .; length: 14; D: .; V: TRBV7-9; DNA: TGTGCCAGCAGCTTAGTGTCGGGTCGGACTGAAGCTTTCTTT; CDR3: CASSLVSGRTEAFF
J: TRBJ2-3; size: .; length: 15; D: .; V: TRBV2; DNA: TGTGCCAGCGCATCGGGGGTGGCTAGCACAGATACGCAGTATTTT; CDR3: CASASGVASTDTQYF
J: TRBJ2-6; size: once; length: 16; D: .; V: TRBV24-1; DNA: TGTGCCACCCGTCAGGCCAGGGTTTCTGGGGCCAACGTCCTGACTTTC; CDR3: CATRQARVSGANVLTF
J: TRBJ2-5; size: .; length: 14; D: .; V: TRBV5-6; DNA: TGTGCCAGCAGCTTGTACGGTAGTTCGGAGACCCAGTACTTC; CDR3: CASSLYGSSETQYF
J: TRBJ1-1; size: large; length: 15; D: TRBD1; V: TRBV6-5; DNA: TGTGCCAGCAAGCAGGGGGGAGCCTTGAACACTGAAGCTTTCTTT; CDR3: CASKQGGALNTEAFF
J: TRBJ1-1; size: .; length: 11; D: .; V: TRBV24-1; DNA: TGTGCCACCAGTGAAGCGGGTGAAGCTTTCTTT; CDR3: CATSEAGEAFF
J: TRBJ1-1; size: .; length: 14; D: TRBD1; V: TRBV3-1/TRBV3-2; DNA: TGTGCCAGCAGCCTCAGGGGGGAGGCCACTGAAGCTTTCTTT; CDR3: CASSLRGEATEAFF
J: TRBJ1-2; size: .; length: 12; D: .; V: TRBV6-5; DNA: TGTGCCAGCAGGACCGCGGCGGATGGCTACACCTTC; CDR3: CASRTAADGYTF
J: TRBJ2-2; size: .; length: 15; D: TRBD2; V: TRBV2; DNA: TGTGCCAGCAGTGGGACCGGGACTAGCACCGGGGAGCTGTTTTTT; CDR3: CASSGTGTSTGELFF
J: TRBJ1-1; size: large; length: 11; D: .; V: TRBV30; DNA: TGTGCCTGGATTATTAACACTGAAGCTTTCTTT; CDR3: CAWIINTEAFF
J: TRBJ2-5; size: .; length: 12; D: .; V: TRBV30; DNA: TGTGCCTGGAGTGTACCGGGGGATCAGCAGTACTTC; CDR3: CAWSVPGDQQYF
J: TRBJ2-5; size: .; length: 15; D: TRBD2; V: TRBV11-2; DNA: TGTGCCAGCAGCTTCCGGGGGGGGCCCCATGAGACCCAGTACTTC; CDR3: CASSFRGGPHETQYF
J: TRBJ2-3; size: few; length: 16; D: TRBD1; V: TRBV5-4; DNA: TGTGCCAGCAGCGGGGACAGACATGCTAGCACAGATACGCAGTATTTT; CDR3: CASSGDRHASTDTQYF
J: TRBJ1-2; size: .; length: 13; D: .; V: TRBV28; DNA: TGTGCCAGCCACAGGCTAGGGGAATATGGCTACACCTTC; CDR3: CASHRLGEYGYTF
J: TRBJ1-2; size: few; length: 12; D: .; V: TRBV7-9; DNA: TGTGCCAGCAGCTCAACACAGCTGGGCTACACCTTC; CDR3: CASSSTQLGYTF
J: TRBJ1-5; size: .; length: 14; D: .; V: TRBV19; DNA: TGTGCCAGCGAACGAGGTGGGTTAAGTCAGCCCCAGCATTTT; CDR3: CASERGGLSQPQHF
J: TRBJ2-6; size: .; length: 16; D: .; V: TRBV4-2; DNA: TGTGCCAGCAGCCAGGAACAGGGTCCTGGGGCCAACGTCCTGACTTTC; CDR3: CASSQEQGPGANVLTF
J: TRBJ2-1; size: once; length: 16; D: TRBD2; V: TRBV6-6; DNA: TGTGCCAGCAGTTCGGCCGGGACTACGTCCTACAATGAGCAGTTCTTC; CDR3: CASSSAGTTSYNEQFF
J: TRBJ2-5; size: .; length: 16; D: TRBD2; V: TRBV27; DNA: TGTGCCAGCAGTGCCTCGACTAGCGGGGCTTTAGGGACCCAGTACTTC; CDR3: CASSASTSGALGTQYF
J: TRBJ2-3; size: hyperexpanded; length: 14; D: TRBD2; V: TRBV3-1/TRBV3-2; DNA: TGTGCCAGCGGATGGGGACTAGTAATAGATACGCAGTATTTT; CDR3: CASGWGLVIDTQYF
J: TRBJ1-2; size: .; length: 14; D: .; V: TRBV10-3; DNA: TGTGCCATCAGTTCGGCGGTAGGAGATTATGGCTACACCTTC; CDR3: CAISSAVGDYGYTF
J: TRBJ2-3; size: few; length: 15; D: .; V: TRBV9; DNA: TGTGCCAGCAGCGTCGACGGGACTCCCAGTGAGACGCAGTATTTT; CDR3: CASSVDGTPSETQYF
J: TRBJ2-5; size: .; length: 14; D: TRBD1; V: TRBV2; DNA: TGTGCCAGCAGTGGAGAGAGGGGGCAGGAGACCCAGTACTTC; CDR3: CASSGERGQETQYF
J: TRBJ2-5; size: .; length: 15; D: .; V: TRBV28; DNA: TGTGCCAGCGCTCCTCTCTCGAGCGGCCAAGAGACCCAGTACTTC; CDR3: CASAPLSSGQETQYF
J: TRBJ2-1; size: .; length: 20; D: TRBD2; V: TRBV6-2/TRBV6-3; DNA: TGTGCCAGCAGTTACCTCCGGGACAGGAGAGCGGGAGGGATATACAATGAGCAGTTCTTC; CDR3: CASSYLRDRRAGGIYNEQFF
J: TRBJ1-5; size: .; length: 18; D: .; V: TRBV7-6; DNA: TGTGCCAGCAGCTTAGGCTGGGGCAGGGGAAAAAGCAATCAGCCCCAGCATTTT; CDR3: CASSLGWGRGKSNQPQHF
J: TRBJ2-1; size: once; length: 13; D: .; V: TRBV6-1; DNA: TGTGCCAGCAGTGAAGTTAAGTTCAGTGAGCAGTTCTTC; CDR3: CASSEVKFSEQFF
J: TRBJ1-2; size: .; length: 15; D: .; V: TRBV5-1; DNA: TGCGCCAGCAGCTTGGAACAGGGCCATCTTTATGGCTACACCTTC; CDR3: CASSLEQGHLYGYTF